A selection of T cell receptor beta chains follows, all from one sample in a study of blood T cells in healthy people across ages. TCRdb reprocessed the 5' RACE reads via MiXCR and lists one record per CDR3 protein. The sample has about 970,000 distinct CDR3 sequences; roughly 51% are singletons. The sample taken for sequencing was blood. These receptors came from a woman aged 55-70 years in good health. CDR3s include the opening cysteine and the closing phenylalanine or tryptophan. A D gene is named only where the DNA matches it firmly. Clone size is stated in some rows and not others, as once, few, many or a class when expanded.

size: .
V: TRBV7-9
D: TRBD2
J: TRBJ2-5
CDR3: CASSLGARKPKREQYF
DNA: TGTGCCAGCAGCTTAGGGGCTAGAAAACCTAAGCGGGAGCAGTACTTC

size: few
V: TRBV11-1
D: TRBD2
J: TRBJ2-1
CDR3: CASSFRQTTSGRAPSSYNEQFF
DNA: TGTGCCAGCAGCTTTAGACAGACGACTAGCGGGAGGGCCCCTAGCTCCTACAATGAGCAGTTCTTC

size: .
V: TRBV12-3/TRBV12-4
D: TRBD1
J: TRBJ2-5
CDR3: CASSFLQGIRETQYF
DNA: TGTGCCAGCAGTTTTTTACAGGGGATCCGAGAGACCCAGTACTTC

size: few
V: TRBV4-2
D: TRBD1
J: TRBJ1-2
CDR3: CASSLRDRTYYGYTF
DNA: TGTGCCAGCAGCCTCCGGGACAGGACATACTATGGCTACACCTTC

size: .
V: TRBV7-2
D: TRBD2
J: TRBJ2-1
CDR3: CASSAPGRDNEQFF
DNA: TGTGCCAGCAGTGCCCCTGGGAGGGACAATGAGCAGTTCTTC

size: .
V: TRBV4-1
D: .
J: TRBJ2-7
CDR3: CASSQGPLGSYEQYF
DNA: TGCGCCAGCAGCCAAGGGCCCCTTGGATCCTACGAGCAGTACTTC

size: few
V: TRBV5-4
D: .
J: TRBJ2-7
CDR3: CASSLVDNYEQYF
DNA: TGTGCCAGCAGCTTGGTCGACAACTACGAGCAGTACTTC

size: .
V: TRBV4-1
D: .
J: TRBJ2-7
CDR3: CASSQDQPGVSYEQYF
DNA: TGCGCCAGCAGCCAAGACCAACCAGGGGTCTCCTACGAGCAGTACTTC

size: many
V: TRBV7-3
D: TRBD1
J: TRBJ2-6
CDR3: CASSSQGAGANVLTF
DNA: TGTGCCAGCAGTTCACAGGGGGCTGGGGCCAACGTCCTGACTTTC

size: few
V: TRBV20-1
D: TRBD1
J: TRBJ2-7
CDR3: CSARQGGHEQYF
DNA: TGCAGTGCAAGACAGGGCGGCCACGAGCAGTACTTC

size: .
V: TRBV10-1
D: .
J: TRBJ2-7
CDR3: CASSENSFGGEQYF
DNA: TGCGCCAGCAGTGAGAACTCTTTTGGGGGGGAGCAGTACTTC

size: few
V: TRBV28
D: .
J: TRBJ2-7
CDR3: CASTGQVGLAAYEQYF
DNA: TGTGCCAGCACTGGACAGGTGGGCCTAGCGGCCTACGAGCAGTACTTC

size: .
V: TRBV6-2/TRBV6-3
D: TRBD1
J: TRBJ2-6
CDR3: CASRVPGQGARVSGANVLTF
DNA: TGTGCCAGCAGGGTCCCAGGACAGGGGGCGCGAGTGTCTGGGGCCAACGTCCTGACTTTC

size: few
V: TRBV20-1
D: .
J: TRBJ2-7
CDR3: CSAKTSSYEQYF
DNA: TGCAGTGCTAAGACGAGCTCCTACGAGCAGTACTTC

size: .
V: TRBV12-3/TRBV12-4
D: TRBD2
J: TRBJ2-1
CDR3: CASRRTSDDNEQFF
DNA: TGTGCCAGCAGAAGGACTAGCGATGACAATGAGCAGTTCTTC

size: .
V: TRBV2
D: .
J: TRBJ1-4
CDR3: CASNLGFNEKLFF
DNA: TGTGCCAGCAACCTGGGGTTCAATGAAAAACTGTTTTTT

size: .
V: TRBV12-3/TRBV12-4
D: .
J: TRBJ2-7
CDR3: CASSFPSRTISYEQYF
DNA: TGTGCCAGCAGTTTCCCGTCCCGGACTATCTCCTACGAGCAGTACTTC

size: .
V: TRBV4-3
D: .
J: TRBJ2-7
CDR3: CASSPRWELGEQYF
DNA: TGCGCCAGCAGCCCGAGGTGGGAGTTGGGCGAGCAGTACTTC

size: .
V: TRBV20-1
D: .
J: TRBJ2-5
CDR3: CSVWGLKYF
DNA: TGCAGTGTATGGGGCCTTAAGTACTTC

size: .
V: TRBV12-3/TRBV12-4
D: TRBD2
J: TRBJ2-7
CDR3: CASRLAGKYEQYF
DNA: TGTGCCAGTAGACTAGCGGGGAAGTACGAGCAGTACTTC

size: .
V: TRBV21-1
D: .
J: TRBJ2-4
CDR3: CASSPRDSRTLAKNIQYF
DNA: TGTGCCAGCAGCCCACGGGACAGCCGGACCTTAGCCAAAAACATTCAGTACTTC

size: .
V: TRBV11-2
D: TRBD2
J: TRBJ2-7
CDR3: CTSSPHAGEASYEQYF
DNA: TGTACCAGCAGCCCACACGCGGGGGAGGCCTCCTACGAGCAGTACTTC

size: .
V: TRBV29-1
D: .
J: TRBJ2-3
CDR3: CSVGGERGGTQYF
DNA: TGCAGCGTTGGAGGGGAGCGTGGTGGTACGCAGTATTTT

size: .
V: TRBV6-1
D: .
J: TRBJ2-7
CDR3: CASSSSPYDPESYEQYF
DNA: TGTGCCAGCAGCAGTTCTCCTTACGATCCTGAATCCTACGAGCAGTACTTC

size: once
V: TRBV28
D: .
J: TRBJ2-5
CDR3: CASSLLAQYQETQYF
DNA: TGTGCCAGCAGTTTACTAGCCCAGTACCAAGAGACCCAGTACTTC

size: .
V: TRBV2
D: TRBD2
J: TRBJ2-3
CDR3: CASSRREGADTQYF
DNA: TGTGCCAGCAGTCGCCGGGAGGGCGCAGATACGCAGTATTTT

size: .
V: TRBV15
D: .
J: TRBJ2-1
CDR3: CATSRAPPYTGSASYNEQFF
DNA: TGTGCCACCAGCAGAGCCCCGCCCTATACAGGGAGCGCCTCCTACAATGAGCAGTTCTTC

size: .
V: TRBV20-1
D: .
J: TRBJ2-1
CDR3: CSAPNQDNEQFF
DNA: TGCAGTGCACCAAATCAGGACAATGAGCAGTTCTTC

size: .
V: TRBV27
D: .
J: TRBJ2-7
CDR3: CASSRVGRIDEQYF
DNA: TGTGCCAGCAGTCGCGTGGGCAGGATAGACGAGCAGTACTTC

size: .
V: TRBV6-5
D: .
J: TRBJ2-3
CDR3: CASSYRRSSDTQYF
DNA: TGTGCCAGCAGTTACCGGCGGAGCTCAGATACGCAGTATTTT

size: .
V: TRBV11-2
D: TRBD2
J: TRBJ2-1
CDR3: CASSLVGGRVAGEQFF
DNA: TGTGCCAGCAGCTTAGTTGGCGGGAGGGTCGCCGGTGAGCAGTTCTTC

size: .
V: TRBV20-1
D: TRBD2
J: TRBJ2-7
CDR3: CSAREPLAGLIYEQYF
DNA: TGCAGTGCTAGAGAACCTCTAGCGGGACTTATTTACGAGCAGTACTTC

size: .
V: TRBV29-1
D: .
J: TRBJ1-1
CDR3: CSVLGTEAFF
DNA: TGCAGCGTTCTTGGGACAGAAGCTTTCTTT

size: .
V: TRBV11-2
D: .
J: TRBJ2-7
CDR3: CACSQGLSYGEQYF
DNA: TGTGCCTGCAGCCAGGGACTTTCCTACGGCGAGCAGTACTTC

size: .
V: TRBV7-3
D: TRBD1
J: TRBJ2-1
CDR3: CASSLTLVRDRVNEQFF
DNA: TGTGCCAGCAGCTTAACATTGGTTAGGGACAGGGTCAATGAGCAGTTCTTC

size: .
V: TRBV10-2
D: .
J: TRBJ2-3
CDR3: CATGFEGPDTQYF
DNA: TGCGCCACCGGTTTTGAGGGACCAGATACGCAGTATTTT

size: .
V: TRBV5-1
D: TRBD2
J: TRBJ2-1
CDR3: CASSFLAGRASGRWDNEQFF
DNA: TGCGCCAGCAGCTTTTTGGCTGGGAGGGCTAGCGGGAGATGGGACAATGAGCAGTTCTTC